A single sample gave rise to the 5 T cell receptor beta chains below, sequenced in a study of technical replicates of blood from a few donors (dated by TCRdb to about 2017). Libraries came from the immunoSEQ multiplex PCR assay. TCRdb holds this immuneACCESS table with in-frame rearrangements only. Some clones are missing; in checked studies, unresolved V genes explain under half, and the rest has no known cause. This sample has around 60,000 clones in its table, and around 93% of those were observed once. The ten top clones hold about 4.5% of the sample. Sequenced input: PBMCs. The source of these receptors is a human donor in good health. Some clones in this sample may be carry-over from other donors' samples.

The V and J genes are TRBV9 and TRBJ2-3; no firm D call. Germline loops: CDR1 SGDLS, CDR2 YYNGEE. V lost 0 bases and J lost 6, with 14 bases in between. This CDR3 is built from 15 residues. CDR3 nucleotides: TGTGCCAGCAGCGTAGGGCCAACGATCAGGGATACGCAGTATTTT. Protein sequence: CASSVGPTIRDTQYF.

The rearrangement links TRBV29-1 to TRBJ2-5; D remains ambiguous. The CDR3 runs 11 residues. Germline assignment: CDR1 SQVTM and CDR2 ANQGSEA. Trimming pared 5 bases from V and 2 bases from J, leaving 6 bases between. CDR3 nucleotide sequence: TGCAGCGTTTCCAGGCAAGAGACCCAGTACTTC. This sequence encodes CSVSRQETQYF.

The chain is built from TRBV7-2 and TRBJ2-7; TRBD2 matches at 10 bases. Trimming removed 1 base from V and 4 bases from J; junction bases left unmatched: 1. CDR1 is SGHTA, CDR2 FQGNSA, per germline. The CDR3 is made up of 14 amino acids. CDR3 DNA sequence: TGTGCCAGCAGCTTAGAACTAGCGGGGTACGAGCAGTACTTC. Its translation: CASSLELAGYEQYF.

V and J are TRBV2 and TRBJ1-1; D is uncertain. Germline-derived CDR1 and CDR2 are SNHLY and FYNNEI. The CDR3 runs to 13 residues. V was trimmed by 3 bases and J by 1 base, leaving 6 bases between them. The CDR3 loop reads CASSESGNTEAFF. DNA for the CDR3: TGTGCCAGCAGTGAGTCGGGGAACACTGAAGCTTTCTTT.

V is TRBV5-6 and J is TRBJ1-6; 12 bases are shared with TRBD1. Trimming cost V 2 bases and J 10 bases; bases outside gene matches: 1. The CDR3 has 14 amino acids. Germline V gene sequence: CDR1 SGHDT, CDR2 YYEEEE. CDR3 loop: CASSFGTGGSPLHF. The CDR3 bases are TGTGCCAGCAGCTTCGGGACAGGGGGCTCACCCCTCCACTTT.